This T cell receptor (beta chain) was identified during a study of Ad26.COV2.S vaccination and SARS-CoV-2 variants. General study points: Comparability of non-spike TCR breadth was observed across vaccine and placebo recipients. Total T cell responses were possibly underestimated by TCR breadth and depth analyses.

The data were produced by immunoSEQ multiplex PCR, yet TCRdb's version contains in-frame clones alone and is incomplete. The sample records hundreds of thousands of clones, 85% to 90% being singletons. V shed 0 bases and J shed 0 bases, with 9 bases lying between them. This CDR3 has 15 residues. The germline gives CDR1 LNHDA, CDR2 SQIVND (reference sequence). Concerning this clone: What it binds is unknown.

Treatment here: 15 to 20 received Ad26.COV2.S at low or high dose, single or two shots; several received placebo; per-sample allocation not given. Day 63 following the first vaccine or placebo injection was when the samples were taken. Based in Boston, the donor was an adult of 18-55 years. Source: peripheral blood, taken in a trial of Ad26.COV2.S vaccine versus placebo. This receptor was taken from a person between 18 and 60 years old who received the Ad26.COV2.S COVID-19 vaccine or a placebo. The genes are TRBV19 and TRBJ2-7; no reliable D call. CDR3 in DNA: TGTGCCAGTAGTATAGATCTACAGAGCTCCTACGAGCAGTACTTC. It yields the protein CASSIDLQSSYEQYF.